This TCR beta chain came from a study of blood T cell repertoires in COVID-19. Study in general: Researchers got acute and convalescent COVID-19 samples from the United States, Italy and Spain.

The protocol was immunoSEQ multiplex PCR, while the TCRdb copy is restricted to in-frame clones and leaves out a portion. The sample holds under 85,000 clones, about 89% seen once. With 3 bases clipped from V and 6 bases from J, the junction kept 1 base outside the gene matches. This CDR3 is built from 13 residues. The source of this sequence is a man between 65 and 85 years old with active or convalescent COVID-19. The sequencing input was peripheral blood. The rearrangement joins TRBV12-3 or TRBV12-4 to TRBJ2-7, with 11 nucleotides matching TRBD1. The CDR3 is CASSFGTGGEQYF. CDR3 bases: TGTGCCAGCAGTTTCGGGACAGGGGGCGAGCAGTACTTC.